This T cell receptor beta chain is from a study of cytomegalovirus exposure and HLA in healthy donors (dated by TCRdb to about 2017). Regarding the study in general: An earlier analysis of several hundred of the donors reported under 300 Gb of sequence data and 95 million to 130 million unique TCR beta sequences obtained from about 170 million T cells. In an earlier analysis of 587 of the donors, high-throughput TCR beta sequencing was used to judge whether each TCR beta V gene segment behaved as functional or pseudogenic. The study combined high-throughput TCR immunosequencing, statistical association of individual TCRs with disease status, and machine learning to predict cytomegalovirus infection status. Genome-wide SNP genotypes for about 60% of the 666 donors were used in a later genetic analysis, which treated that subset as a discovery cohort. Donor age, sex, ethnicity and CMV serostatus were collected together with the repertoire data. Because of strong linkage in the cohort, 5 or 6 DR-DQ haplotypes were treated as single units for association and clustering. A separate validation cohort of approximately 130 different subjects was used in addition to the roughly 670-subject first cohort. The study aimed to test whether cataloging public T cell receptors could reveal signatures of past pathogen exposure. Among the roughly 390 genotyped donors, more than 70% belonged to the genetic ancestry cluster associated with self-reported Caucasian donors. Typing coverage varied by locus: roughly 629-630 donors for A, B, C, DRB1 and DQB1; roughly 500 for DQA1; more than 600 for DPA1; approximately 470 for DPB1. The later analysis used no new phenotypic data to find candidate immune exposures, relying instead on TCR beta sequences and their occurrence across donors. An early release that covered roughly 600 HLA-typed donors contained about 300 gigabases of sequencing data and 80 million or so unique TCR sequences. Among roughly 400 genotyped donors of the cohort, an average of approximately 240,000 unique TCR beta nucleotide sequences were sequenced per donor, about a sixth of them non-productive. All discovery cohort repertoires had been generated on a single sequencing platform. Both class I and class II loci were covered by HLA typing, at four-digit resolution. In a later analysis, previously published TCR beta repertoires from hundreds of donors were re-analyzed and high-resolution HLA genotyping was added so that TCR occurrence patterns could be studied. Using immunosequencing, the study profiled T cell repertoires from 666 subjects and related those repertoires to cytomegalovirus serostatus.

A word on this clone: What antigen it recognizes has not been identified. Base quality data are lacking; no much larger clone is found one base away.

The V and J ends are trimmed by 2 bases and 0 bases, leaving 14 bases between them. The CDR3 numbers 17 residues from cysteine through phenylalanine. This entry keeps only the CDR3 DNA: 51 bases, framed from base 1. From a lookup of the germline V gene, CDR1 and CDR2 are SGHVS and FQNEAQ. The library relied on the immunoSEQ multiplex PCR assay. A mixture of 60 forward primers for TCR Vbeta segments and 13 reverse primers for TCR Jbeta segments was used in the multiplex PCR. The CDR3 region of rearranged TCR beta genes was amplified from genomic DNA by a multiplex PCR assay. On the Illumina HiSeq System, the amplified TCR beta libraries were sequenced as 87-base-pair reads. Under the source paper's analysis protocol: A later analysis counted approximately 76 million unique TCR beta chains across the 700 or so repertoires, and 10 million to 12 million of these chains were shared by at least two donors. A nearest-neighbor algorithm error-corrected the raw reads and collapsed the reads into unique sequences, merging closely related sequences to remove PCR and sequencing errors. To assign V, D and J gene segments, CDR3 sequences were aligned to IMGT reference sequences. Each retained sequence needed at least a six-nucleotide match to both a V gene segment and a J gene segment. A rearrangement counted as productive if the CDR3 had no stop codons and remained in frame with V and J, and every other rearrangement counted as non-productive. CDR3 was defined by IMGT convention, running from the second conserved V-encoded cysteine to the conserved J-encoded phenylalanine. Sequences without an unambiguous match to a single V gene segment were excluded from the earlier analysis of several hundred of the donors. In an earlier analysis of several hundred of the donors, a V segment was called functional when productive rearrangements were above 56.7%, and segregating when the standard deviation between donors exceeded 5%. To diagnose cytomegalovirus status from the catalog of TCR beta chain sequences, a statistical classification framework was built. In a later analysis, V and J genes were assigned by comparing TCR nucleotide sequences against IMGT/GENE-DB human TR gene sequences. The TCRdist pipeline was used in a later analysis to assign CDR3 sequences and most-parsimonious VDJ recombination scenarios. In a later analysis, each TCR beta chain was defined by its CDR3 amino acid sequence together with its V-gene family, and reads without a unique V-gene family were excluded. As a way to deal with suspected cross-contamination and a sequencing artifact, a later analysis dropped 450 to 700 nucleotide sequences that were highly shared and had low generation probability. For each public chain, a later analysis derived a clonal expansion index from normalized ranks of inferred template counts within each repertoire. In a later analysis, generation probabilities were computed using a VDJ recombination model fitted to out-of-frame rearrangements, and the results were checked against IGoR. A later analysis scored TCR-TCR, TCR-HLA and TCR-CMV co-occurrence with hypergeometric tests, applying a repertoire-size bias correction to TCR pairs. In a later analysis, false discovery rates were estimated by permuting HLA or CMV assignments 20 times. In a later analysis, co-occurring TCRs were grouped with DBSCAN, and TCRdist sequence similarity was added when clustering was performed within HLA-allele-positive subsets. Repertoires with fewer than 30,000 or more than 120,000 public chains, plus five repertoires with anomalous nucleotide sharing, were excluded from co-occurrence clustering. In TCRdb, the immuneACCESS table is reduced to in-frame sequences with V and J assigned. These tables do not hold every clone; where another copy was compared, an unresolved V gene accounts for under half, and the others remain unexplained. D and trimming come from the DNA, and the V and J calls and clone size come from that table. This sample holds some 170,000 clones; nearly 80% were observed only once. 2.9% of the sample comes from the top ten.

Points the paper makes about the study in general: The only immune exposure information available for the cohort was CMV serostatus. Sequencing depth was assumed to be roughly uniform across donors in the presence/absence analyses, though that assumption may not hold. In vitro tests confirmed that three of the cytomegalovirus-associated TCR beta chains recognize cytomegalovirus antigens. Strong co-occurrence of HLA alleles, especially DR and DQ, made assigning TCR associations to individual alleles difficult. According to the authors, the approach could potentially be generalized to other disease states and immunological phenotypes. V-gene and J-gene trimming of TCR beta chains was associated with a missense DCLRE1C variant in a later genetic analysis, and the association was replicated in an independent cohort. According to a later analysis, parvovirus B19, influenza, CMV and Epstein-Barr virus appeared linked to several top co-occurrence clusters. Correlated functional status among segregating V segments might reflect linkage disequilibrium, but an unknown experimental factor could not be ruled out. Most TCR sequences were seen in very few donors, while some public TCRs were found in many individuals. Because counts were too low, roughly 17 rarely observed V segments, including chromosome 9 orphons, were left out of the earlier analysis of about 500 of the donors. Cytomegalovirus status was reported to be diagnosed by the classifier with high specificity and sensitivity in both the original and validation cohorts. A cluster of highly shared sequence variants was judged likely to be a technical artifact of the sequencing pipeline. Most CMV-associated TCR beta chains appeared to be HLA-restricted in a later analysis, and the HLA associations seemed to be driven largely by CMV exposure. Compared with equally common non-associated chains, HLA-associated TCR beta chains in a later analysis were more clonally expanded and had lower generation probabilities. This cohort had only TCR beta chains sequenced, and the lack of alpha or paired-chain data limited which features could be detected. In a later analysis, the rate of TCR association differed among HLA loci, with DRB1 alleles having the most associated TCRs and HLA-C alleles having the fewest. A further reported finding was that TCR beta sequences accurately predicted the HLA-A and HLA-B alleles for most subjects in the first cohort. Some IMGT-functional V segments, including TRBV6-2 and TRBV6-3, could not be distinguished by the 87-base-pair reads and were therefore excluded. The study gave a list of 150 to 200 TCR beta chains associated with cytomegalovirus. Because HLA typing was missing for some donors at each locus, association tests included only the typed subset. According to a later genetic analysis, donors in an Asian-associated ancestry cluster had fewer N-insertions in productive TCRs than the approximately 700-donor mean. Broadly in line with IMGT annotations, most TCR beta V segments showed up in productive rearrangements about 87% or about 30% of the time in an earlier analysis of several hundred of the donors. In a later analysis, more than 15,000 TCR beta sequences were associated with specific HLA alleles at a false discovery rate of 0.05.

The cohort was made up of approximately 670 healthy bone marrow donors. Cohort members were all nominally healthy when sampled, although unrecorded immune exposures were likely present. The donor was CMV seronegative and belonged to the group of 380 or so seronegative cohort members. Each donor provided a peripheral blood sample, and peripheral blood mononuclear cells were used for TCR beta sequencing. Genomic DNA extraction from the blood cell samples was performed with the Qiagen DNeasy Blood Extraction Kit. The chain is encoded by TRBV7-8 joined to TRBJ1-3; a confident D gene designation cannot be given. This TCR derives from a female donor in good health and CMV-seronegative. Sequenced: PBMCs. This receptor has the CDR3 CASSLSSHLVSGNTIYF. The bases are TGTGCCAGCAGCTTATCGTCCCACCTAGTCTCTGGAAACACCATATATTTT.